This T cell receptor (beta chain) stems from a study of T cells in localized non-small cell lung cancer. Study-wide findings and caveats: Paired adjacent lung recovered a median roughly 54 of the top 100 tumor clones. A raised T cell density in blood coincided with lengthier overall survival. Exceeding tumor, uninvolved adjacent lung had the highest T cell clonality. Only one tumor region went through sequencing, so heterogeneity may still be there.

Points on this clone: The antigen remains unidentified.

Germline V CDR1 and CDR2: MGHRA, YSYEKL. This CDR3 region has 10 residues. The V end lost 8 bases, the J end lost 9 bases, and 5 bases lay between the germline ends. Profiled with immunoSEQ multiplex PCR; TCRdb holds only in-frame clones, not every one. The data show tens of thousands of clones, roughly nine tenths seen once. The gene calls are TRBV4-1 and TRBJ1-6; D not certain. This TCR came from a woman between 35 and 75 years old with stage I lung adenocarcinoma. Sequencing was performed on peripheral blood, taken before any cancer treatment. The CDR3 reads CASGLSPLHF. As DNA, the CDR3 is TGCGCCAGCGGGCTTTCACCCCTCCACTTT.